A selection of T cell receptor beta chains follows, all from one sample in a study of cytomegalovirus exposure and HLA in healthy donors. TCRdb's copy holds only in-frame clones and misses some; the assay was immunoSEQ multiplex PCR. The data show about 130,000 clones, 80% seen once. The sequencing input was PBMCs. All receptors come from a woman aged 40 to 50 in good health and CMV-seronegative. CDR3s include the opening cysteine and the closing phenylalanine or tryptophan. The order of the fields is V gene, clone size, D gene, J gene, CDR3 protein, CDR3 DNA. D genes are given only for firm matches. The listing skips clone size in some rows; elsewhere it reads once, few, many or a size class.

>TRBV9|few|TRBD2|TRBJ2-1
CASSSDPGGQFF
TGTGCCAGCAGCAGCGATCCGGGGGGGCAGTTCTTC
>TRBV5-1|NA|NA|TRBJ1-3
CASSTDRSVGNTIYF
TGCGCCAGCAGCACCGACAGGTCCGTCGGAAACACCATATATTTT
>TRBV9|NA|NA|TRBJ2-1
CASSVGAGDYNEQFF
TGTGCCAGCAGCGTAGGGGCAGGGGACTACAATGAGCAGTTCTTC
>TRBV5-4|once|NA|TRBJ2-7
CASSQGPGGEQYF
TGTGCCAGCAGCCAGGGGCCCGGGGGGGAGCAGTACTTC
>TRBV7-9|few|TRBD2|TRBJ2-2
CASSFGRASGETGELFF
TGTGCCAGCAGCTTTGGGAGGGCTAGCGGAGAAACCGGGGAGCTGTTTTTT
>TRBV18|few|TRBD1|TRBJ1-5
CASSPGQGGQPQHF
TGTGCCAGCTCACCAGGACAGGGCGGACAGCCCCAGCATTTT
>TRBV29-1|few|TRBD1|TRBJ1-4
CSVLGQVEKLFF
TGCAGCGTTCTAGGACAGGTTGAAAAACTGTTTTTT
>TRBV15|NA|TRBD1|TRBJ2-2
CATSSLLTGALNTGELFF
TGTGCCACCAGCAGCCTACTTACAGGGGCCTTGAACACCGGGGAGCTGTTTTTT
>TRBV4-1|NA|TRBD1|TRBJ1-2
CASSQRGQAKGYTF
TGCGCCAGCAGCCAAAGAGGACAGGCAAAGGGCTACACCTTC
>TRBV12-5|once|NA|TRBJ2-2
CASGLTGSTGELFF
TGTGCTAGTGGTTTGACAGGGAGCACCGGGGAGCTGTTTTTT
>TRBV5-1|NA|NA|TRBJ2-3
CASSYLGAVGDTQYF
TGCGCCAGCAGCTACCTGGGGGCAGTTGGAGATACGCAGTATTTT
>TRBV27|NA|NA|TRBJ2-5
CASFFGETQYF
TGTGCCAGCTTTTTCGGAGAGACCCAGTACTTC
>TRBV7-9|NA|NA|TRBJ1-2
CASSPTGNYGYTF
TGTGCCAGCAGCCCTACGGGGAACTATGGCTACACCTTC
>TRBV7-2|NA|TRBD1|TRBJ1-1
CASSTGQGRGTEAFF
TGTGCCAGCAGCACAGGACAGGGGCGGGGCACTGAAGCTTTCTTT
>TRBV5-1|NA|TRBD2|TRBJ2-3
CASSLAGTSGRGRADTQYF
TGCGCCAGCAGCTTGGCCGGGACTAGCGGGAGAGGGAGGGCAGATACGCAGTATTTT
>TRBV6-5|few|NA|TRBJ1-6
CASSRGGDSPLHF
TGTGCCAGCAGTCGGGGCGGGGATTCACCCCTCCACTTT
>TRBV2|few|NA|TRBJ2-2
CASQGPGAGELFF
TGTGCCAGCCAGGGGCCCGGGGCCGGGGAGCTGTTTTTT
>TRBV7-2|NA|TRBD1|TRBJ1-2
CASSSDRGVSGYTF
TGTGCCAGCAGCTCGGACAGGGGAGTGAGTGGCTACACCTTC
>TRBV6-1|NA|TRBD1|TRBJ1-5
CASSPRTGGAYF
TGTGCCAGCAGTCCCCGGACAGGGGGCGCGTATTTT
>TRBV15|NA|TRBD1|TRBJ2-1
CATSRDLDRGNNEQFF
TGTGCCACCAGCAGAGATTTGGACAGGGGCAACAATGAGCAGTTCTTC
>TRBV7-3|NA|NA|TRBJ1-6
CASSLEGGTNSPLHF
TGTGCCAGCAGCTTAGAGGGAGGGACTAATTCACCCCTCCACTTT
>TRBV6-6|NA|NA|TRBJ1-2
CASSPGSNYGYPF
TGTGCCAGCAGTCCTGGGAGTAACTATGGCTACCCCTTC
>TRBV9|NA|NA|TRBJ2-1
CPSSVGHGSYNEQFF
TGTCCCAGCAGCGTAGGACATGGCTCCTACAATGAGCAGTTCTTC
>TRBV9|NA|TRBD2|TRBJ2-2
CASSVVVLASPGELFF
TGTGCCAGCAGCGTAGTAGTACTAGCGAGTCCCGGGGAGCTGTTTTTT
>TRBV6-1|NA|TRBD2|TRBJ2-1
CASTILAGDYNEQFF
TGTGCCAGCACCATACTAGCGGGAGACTACAATGAGCAGTTCTTC
>TRBV9|NA|TRBD2|TRBJ2-1
CASSTSGLAGGNEQFF
TGTGCCAGCAGCACCTCGGGGCTAGCGGGGGGAAATGAGCAGTTCTTC
>TRBV28|NA|TRBD2|TRBJ2-5
CASTEGLAGGAGETQYF
TGTGCCAGCACGGAGGGACTAGCGGGAGGGGCCGGTGAGACCCAGTACTTC
>TRBV5-6|NA|NA|TRBJ2-7
CASSSYYEQYF
TGTGCCAGCAGCTCCTACTACGAGCAGTACTTC
>TRBV6-1|NA|TRBD1|TRBJ2-7
CASSEALQGVGHYEQYF
TGTGCCAGCAGTGAAGCGCTTCAGGGGGTCGGACACTACGAGCAGTACTTC
>TRBV6-1|few|NA|TRBJ1-2
CASSERAGEGGYTF
TGTGCCAGCAGTGAAAGGGCAGGTGAGGGTGGCTACACCTTC
>TRBV27|NA|NA|TRBJ2-7
CASSLTSLVAVLPGEQYF
TGTGCCAGCAGTTTGACCAGTTTGGTCGCGGTACTACCCGGCGAGCAGTACTTC
>TRBV4-3|once|TRBD2|TRBJ2-7
CASSQSGTSGRYEQYF
TGCGCCAGCAGCCAATCCGGGACTAGCGGGAGATACGAGCAGTACTTC
>TRBV28|NA|NA|TRBJ1-2
CASSSPGQEDGYTF
TGTGCCAGCAGTTCCCCGGGTCAAGAAGATGGCTACACCTTC
>TRBV9|once|NA|TRBJ1-1
CASSVGPGVENTEAFF
TGTGCCAGCAGCGTGGGGCCGGGAGTCGAGAACACTGAAGCTTTCTTT
>TRBV5-4|NA|TRBD1|TRBJ2-2
CASSSPWTGANTGELFF
TGTGCCAGCAGCTCGCCCTGGACAGGGGCGAACACCGGGGAGCTGTTTTTT
>TRBV19|NA|TRBD1|TRBJ1-5
CASIGQGFNQPQHF
TGTGCCAGTATCGGACAGGGCTTCAATCAGCCCCAGCATTTT
>TRBV27|NA|NA|TRBJ1-4
CASSSGEKLFF
TGTGCCAGCAGTTCGGGAGAAAAACTGTTTTTT
>TRBV9|once|TRBD1|TRBJ1-4
CASSGAGTGFEKLFF
TGTGCCAGCAGCGGGGCCGGGACAGGGTTTGAAAAACTGTTTTTT
>TRBV4-1|NA|NA|TRBJ2-5
CASSQQGQETQYF
TGCGCCAGCAGCCAACAGGGACAAGAGACCCAGTACTTC
>TRBV5-8|NA|NA|TRBJ1-4
CASSGRRTNEKLFF
TGTGCCAGCAGCGGCCGCCGGACAAATGAAAAACTGTTTTTT